What follows are 20 T cell receptor beta chains derived from one specimen sequenced in a study of breast tumors, draining lymph nodes, adjacent tissues. TCRdb analysed the multiplex PCR reads with MiXCR anew, one entry per CDR3 protein. The table lists under 350,000 distinct CDR3 sequences, around 30% of them singletons. The lymph nodes were axillary draining lymph nodes from breast cancer patients. What was sequenced was axillary lymph node tissue. These receptors were obtained from a female donor with breast cancer. Some clones in this sample may be carry-over from other donors' samples.

There are many counts of this clonotype. J is TRBJ2-1 and V is TRBV5-6; possibly TRBD2 for D (5 bases). CDR3 size: 13 residues. Per the germline V gene, CDR1 is SGHDT and CDR2 is YYEEEE. Trimming pared 3 bases from V and 7 bases from J, leaving 11 bases between. CDR3 in DNA: TGTGCCAGCAGCTCGGGAATAGGGAATGAGCAGTTCTTC. Translated, it gives CASSSGIGNEQFF.

Remarks on this clonotype: The conserved phenylalanine or tryptophan is not found at the CDR3 terminus, so this likely reflects a read error. The V gene is TRBV30, the J gene TRBJ2-1, with D hard to call. Between the trimmed V and J ends, which lost 0 bases and 5 bases, there was a span of 11 bases. CDR1 and CDR2 from the germline V gene are GTSNPN and SVGIG (reference sequence). CDR3 length equals 14 residues. The CDR3 sequence: CAWSVGSRNNEQFV. DNA for the CDR3: TGTGCCTGGAGTGTAGGCAGCCGTAACAATGAGCAGTTCGTC.

Regarding this clonotype: A clone one base away is much larger, so this may be a read error. The V gene is TRBV5-4, the J gene TRBJ1-2; TRBD1 aligns across 9 bases. Germline lookup yields CDR1 SGHNT and CDR2 YYREEE (reference sequence). J was trimmed by 2 bases and V by 10 bases; bases with no gene match: 9. The CDR3 is 14 amino acids. The CDR3 here is CAGGTGNVNYGYTF. The CDR3 DNA reads TGTGCCGGCGGGACAGGGAACGTAAACTATGGCTACACCTTC.

For this clonotype: Because the CDR3 is missing its conserved closing phenylalanine or tryptophan, this is likely a read error. The V and J genes are TRBV10-3 and TRBJ2-1; D possibly corresponds to TRBD2 (5 bases). The CDR3 has 15 residues. Germline V gives CDR1 ENHRY, CDR2 SYGVKD. Trimming left V 10 bases short and J 0 bases short, with 16 bases between. The CDR3 nucleotides read TGTGCCACCGAGGGTGGGCCGGGCTCCTACAATGAGCAGTTCAGA. Protein: CATEGGPGSYNEQFR.

This clonotype was picked up many times. The CDR3 loop is CASSYSTGGYGYTF. CDR3 nucleotides: TGTGCCAGCAGTTACTCGACAGGGGGCTATGGCTACACCTTC. The genes are TRBV6-5 and TRBJ1-2; TRBD1 matches at 9 bases. Germline V gene data show CDR1 as MNHEY and CDR2 as SVGAGI. Trimming removed 0 bases from V and 4 bases from J; junction bases left unmatched: 0. This CDR3 comprises 14 residues.

The chain recombines TRBV27 with TRBJ1-5, with 10 bases identical to TRBD1. Trimming at V came to 6 bases and at J to 5 bases, leaving 7 bases not matched to a gene. Germline CDR1 reads MNHEY; CDR2 reads SMNVEV (reference sequence). The CDR3 loop spans 15 amino acids. DNA of the CDR3: TGTGCCAGCAGCTCCGGACAGGGGGTGCATCAGCCCCAGCATTTT. It specifies CASSSGQGVHQPQHF.

V gene TRBV7-2 combines with J gene TRBJ1-1; 7 bases are shared with TRBD1. Trimming cost V 5 bases and J 1 base; bases outside gene matches: 10. CDR1 and CDR2 from the germline V gene are SGHTA and FQGNSA. The CDR3 contains 16 residues. The CDR3 DNA reads as TGTGCCAGCAGCGAAGACAGGGCCGGCACGAACACTGAAGCTTTCTTT. Translation gives CASSEDRAGTNTEAFF. The full variable domain, its missing parts supplied by reference TRBV7-2 and TRBJ1-1, is GAGVSQSPSNKVTEKGKDVELRCDPISGHTALYWYRQSLGQGLEFLIYFQGNSAPDKSGLPSDRFSAERTGGSVSTLTIQRTQQEDSAVYLCASSEDRAGTNTEAFFGQGTRLTVV.

Many counts were recorded for this clonotype. The chain has TRBV20-1 and TRBJ2-5; perhaps TRBD2 as D (6 bases). The V and J ends lost 3 bases and 4 bases respectively, with 12 bases between them. CDR3 length: 13 amino acids. The germline gives CDR1 DFQATT, CDR2 SNEGSKA (reference sequence). The chain's CDR3 is CSARDYEGETQYF. DNA of the CDR3: TGCAGTGCTAGGGACTATGAAGGAGAGACCCAGTACTTC.

This clonotype was counted many times. The chain combines TRBV5-5 with TRBJ1-4; TRBD1 is a possible D gene (6 bases). Germline V gene data show CDR1 as SGHKS and CDR2 as YYEKEE (reference sequence). CDR3 size: 15 residues. V was cut by 1 base and J by 6 bases, with 13 bases left in between. The CDR3 sequence: CASSLRQARHEKLFF. The CDR3 DNA reads TGTGCCAGCAGCTTGAGACAGGCCCGGCATGAAAAACTGTTTTTT.

This clonotype occurred many times. The chain couples TRBV5-6 to TRBJ1-2; tentatively, D is TRBD1 (5 bases). The CDR3 is made up of 14 amino acids. Trimming left V 2 bases short and J 4 bases short, with 12 bases between. Per the germline V gene, CDR1 is SGHDT and CDR2 is YYEEEE. The CDR3: CASSLTPGVYGYTF. The CDR3 DNA sequence: TGTGCCAGCAGCTTAACCCCGGGGGTCTATGGCTACACCTTC.

For this clonotype: The junction departs from the called germline gene at one end, perhaps through a read error. This chain joins TRBV7-7 and TRBJ2-5; possible D gene TRBD1, 5 bases. Germline V lookup: CDR1 SSHAT, CDR2 FNYEAQ (reference sequence). This CDR3 spans 14 amino acids. For the CDR3, the DNA is TGTGCTAGCAGCCGCGACAGCCAAGCGGAGACCCAGTACTTC. Amino acid sequence: CASSRDSQAETQYF.

This clonotype occurred a few times. CDR3 amino acids: CASSQGGPNTGELFF. CDR3 bases: TGTGCCAGCAGCCAAGGGGGTCCGAACACCGGGGAGCTGTTTTTT. The rearrangement links TRBV14 to TRBJ2-2; D ambiguous. Germline V lookup: CDR1 SGHDN, CDR2 FVKESK. V dropped 1 base and J dropped 0 bases, with 6 bases sitting between them. CDR3 length: 15 amino acids. Full variable domain (remainder filled in from reference TRBV14 and TRBJ2-2): EAGVTQFPSHSVIEKGQTVTLRCDPISGHDNLYWYRRVMGKEIKFLLHFVKESKQDESGMPNNRFLAERTGGTYSTLKVQPAELEDSGVYFCASSQGGPNTGELFFGEGSRLTVL.

The chain joins TRBV18 to TRBJ1-3, with TRBD1 as a possible D gene (5 bases). CDR1 is KGHSH, CDR2 LQKENI, per germline. Deletions cut 5 bases from V and 1 base from J, with 12 bases between. The CDR3 totals 15 residues. The DNA of the CDR3 is TGTGCCAGCTCAGAGGGGATGGCGTCTGGAAACACCATATATTTT. As protein: CASSEGMASGNTIYF.

This clonotype was picked up a small number of times. The chain uses TRBV4-1 and TRBJ2-5; tentative D call: TRBD2 (6 bases). V shed 0 bases and J shed 7 bases, with 15 bases lying between them. The germline gives CDR1 MGHRA, CDR2 YSYEKL. This CDR3 contains 15 residues. The CDR3 DNA reads as TGCGCCAGCAGCCAAGATCCTAGCGCAATGGGGACCCAGTACTTC. Its protein is CASSQDPSAMGTQYF.

This clonotype showed up many times. The chain couples TRBV29-1 to TRBJ2-7; tentative D call: TRBD1 (6 bases). The CDR3 consists of 12 residues. Trimming cost V 4 bases and J 6 bases, with 13 bases left between them. The germline CDR1 and CDR2 sequences are SQVTM and ANQGSEA. The chain's CDR3 is CSVGLTGREQYF. The CDR3 DNA is TGCAGCGTTGGCCTAACAGGGCGCGAGCAGTACTTC.

This clonotype was picked up many times. V gene TRBV7-3 combines with J gene TRBJ2-3; D not resolved. CDR1 and CDR2 (germline): SGHTA, FQGTGA. Trimming removed 2 bases at V and 2 bases at J, with 5 bases between. The CDR3 length is 13 residues. CDR3 residues: CASSLEITDTQYF. The CDR3 bases are TGTGCCAGCAGCTTAGAGATCACAGATACGCAGTATTTT.

This clonotype was counted many times. The chain has TRBV24-1 and TRBJ2-3; no clear D gene. V was shortened by 3 bases and J by 2 bases, with 5 bases between the two germline ends. CDR3 size: 13 residues. Per germline, CDR1 KGHDR and CDR2 SFDVKD. The CDR3: CATSDLLTDTQYF. Written as DNA, the CDR3 is TGTGCCACCAGTGATCTACTCACAGATACGCAGTATTTT.

At least ten counts were recorded for this clonotype. CDR3 residues: CASSRTSGKSNEQFF. DNA of the CDR3: TGTGCCAGCAGTCGGACTAGCGGGAAGTCCAATGAGCAGTTCTTC. The gene calls are TRBV7-9 and TRBJ2-1; 12 bases align to TRBD2. This CDR3 has 15 amino acids. Germline trimming cut 6 bases from V and 6 bases from J; bases unmatched to any gene: 6. CDR1 and CDR2 from the germline V gene are SEHNR and FQNEAQ (reference sequence).

A note on this clonotype: A single base separates this from a much larger clone, so it may be a read error. The chain links TRBV10-3 to TRBJ2-5; a weak D match, TRBD1 (6 bases). The germline V gene encodes CDR1 ENHRY and CDR2 SYGVKD. The CDR3 runs 14 residues. CDR3 sequence: CASSYNRAWETQYF. CDR3 coding DNA: TGTGCCAGCAGTTACAACAGGGCGTGGGAGACCCAGTACTTC.

This chain connects TRBV29-1 to TRBJ1-2; no definite D call. The CDR3 has 10 residues. The V gene's germline CDR1 is SQVTM and CDR2 ANQGSEA. The V and J ends lost 6 bases and 0 bases respectively, with 2 bases between them. CDR3 sequence reads: CSVSNYGYTF. The CDR3 nucleotides read TGCAGCGTGTCTAACTATGGCTACACCTTC.